This T cell receptor (beta chain) was identified during a study of tumor-infiltrating lymphocytes in primary liver carcinoma. Across the whole study: Aged between 30 and 69 years, the patients were men and women.

This clonotype was seen at least ten times. The target antigen is unknown. cDNA specific to TCR beta was made from roughly 500 ng of total RNA, with a constant-region primer employed for priming. Slightly modified ARM-PCR, run as three nested multiplex PCR rounds, produced the TCR beta libraries. It was with TRBV1-TRBV30 forward primers and a C-beta reverse primer that the first two PCR rounds were run, at approximately 10 cycles each. One entry per CDR3 protein, called by TCRdb with MiXCR from the multiplex PCR reads. The data hold about 180,000 distinct CDR3 sequences, with approximately 60% observed a single time. General study findings and limits: It was tumor-adjacent and tumor-blood pairs that overlapped less than tumor region pairs did. Tumor tissue displayed a significantly greater top-250-clone fraction than blood (p = 0.039).

Germline lookup yields CDR1 SQVTM and CDR2 ANQGSEA. There are 13 residues in the CDR3. V was cut by 4 bases and J by 2 bases, with 12 bases left in between. RNA isolated from unsorted whole blood supplied the blood RNA, with germline DNA also extracted. At sampling, these chronic HBV carriers had received no treatment. The receptor comes from a man aged 40-55 years with primary liver carcinoma and hepatitis B virus infection. The sequenced sample consisted of peripheral blood. This chain joins TRBV29-1 and TRBJ2-7, with D hard to call. CDR3: CSVGRQEAYEQYF. Here the CDR3 DNA reads TGCAGCGTTGGTCGACAAGAGGCCTACGAGCAGTACTTC.